Listed below are T cell receptor beta chains from one sample, sequenced in a study of cytomegalovirus exposure and HLA in healthy donors. Assay used: immunoSEQ multiplex PCR; TCRdb lists only in-frame clones, some missing. Among about 160,000 clones listed, around 78% were seen once. The sequenced sample consisted of PBMCs. These receptors were taken from a woman aged 45 to 65 in good health and CMV-seropositive. Both conserved end residues are part of each CDR3. The D gene is left open where the match is weak. Expanded clones get a size class; other rows say once, few or many, or leave the size out.

abundance,d_gene,j_gene,v_gene,CDR3aa,CDR3nt
NA,NA,TRBJ1-2,TRBV15,CATSRFTASGDYTF,TGTGCCACCAGCAGATTCACCGCCTCCGGGGACTACACCTTC
few,NA,TRBJ1-1,TRBV4-3,CASSLYLLGRGRTEAFF,TGCGCCAGCAGCCTATACCTTCTGGGGAGGGGAAGAACTGAAGCTTTCTTT
few,NA,TRBJ2-5,TRBV7-2,CASSPSRVQETQYF,TGTGCCAGCAGCCCCTCGCGGGTCCAAGAGACCCAGTACTTC
NA,TRBD1,TRBJ1-2,TRBV6-5,CATRDRGADYGYTF,TGTGCCACCCGGGACAGGGGAGCGGACTATGGCTACACCTTC
NA,NA,TRBJ2-7,TRBV5-5,CASSSAASSDEQYF,TGTGCCAGCAGCTCGGCAGCTAGCAGCGACGAGCAGTACTTC
NA,TRBD2,TRBJ2-3,TRBV5-1,CASSALAGGTDTQYF,TGCGCCAGCAGCGCGTTAGCGGGGGGCACAGATACGCAGTATTTT
NA,NA,TRBJ2-7,TRBV7-7,CASSSSGEDEQYF,TGTGCTAGCAGCTCGTCAGGGGAAGACGAGCAGTACTTC
NA,TRBD2,TRBJ2-3,TRBV5-4,CASSRTPLAGYTDTQYF,TGTGCCAGCAGCCGGACCCCACTAGCGGGGTACACAGATACGCAGTATTTT
NA,NA,TRBJ1-4,TRBV5-4,CASSQDYRAFESEKLFF,TGCGCCAGCAGCCAAGACTACAGGGCATTTGAGAGTGAAAAACTGTTTTTT
NA,NA,TRBJ1-2,TRBV6-1,CASSESGVDGYTF,TGTGCCAGCAGTGAATCCGGGGTGGATGGCTACACCTTC
NA,TRBD2,TRBJ2-1,TRBV5-1,CASSLVAGSYNEQFF,TGCGCCAGCAGCTTGGTAGCGGGTTCCTACAATGAGCAGTTCTTC
NA,TRBD2,TRBJ2-3,TRBV9,CASSVGRLAGGRRDTQYF,TGTGCCAGCAGCGTAGGAAGACTAGCGGGGGGGCGGAGAGATACGCAGTATTTT
NA,NA,TRBJ1-5,TRBV10-1,CASSVRGGGSNQPQHF,TGCGCCAGCAGTGTGAGGGGGGGTGGAAGCAATCAGCCCCAGCATTTT
NA,TRBD1,TRBJ2-5,TRBV19,CASRPRPLWTGEETQYF,TGTGCCAGTAGGCCAAGGCCCCTCTGGACAGGGGAAGAGACCCAGTACTTC
few,TRBD1,TRBJ2-3,TRBV5-4,CASSSGQGWADTQYF,TGTGCCAGCAGCTCCGGACAGGGATGGGCAGATACGCAGTATTTT
NA,TRBD1,TRBJ1-2,TRBV19,CASKSGTGGLGGYTF,TGTGCCAGTAAATCCGGGACAGGGGGCTTGGGGGGCTACACCTTC
NA,NA,TRBJ1-5,TRBV6-1,CASSEARRGLQPQHF,TGTGCCAGCAGTGAAGCGAGGCGGGGGCTTCAGCCCCAGCATTTT
NA,TRBD1,TRBJ1-1,TRBV19,CASSALRTGGGGAFF,TGTGCCAGTAGTGCCCTTCGGACAGGGGGAGGAGGAGCTTTCTTT
NA,NA,TRBJ2-1,TRBV28,CASSFWGLGLNSYNEQFF,TGTGCCAGCAGTTTTTGGGGGCTCGGTCTCAACTCCTACAATGAGCAGTTCTTC
NA,NA,TRBJ1-2,TRBV2,CASWSGHGYTF,TGTGCCAGCTGGTCCGGTCATGGCTACACCTTC
NA,TRBD1,TRBJ1-2,TRBV27,CASSPGQGALLRNGYTF,TGTGCCAGCAGTCCAGGACAGGGGGCTCTATTAAGGAATGGCTACACCTTC
NA,NA,TRBJ1-2,TRBV11-2,CASSSNPGANYGYTF,TGTGCCAGCAGCTCCAACCCGGGGGCTAACTATGGCTACACCTTC
few,TRBD2,TRBJ2-1,TRBV2,CASSELAGSYNEQFF,TGTGCCAGCAGTGAACTAGCGGGCTCCTACAATGAGCAGTTCTTC
NA,TRBD1,TRBJ2-7,TRBV7-2,CASSLRGLGSYEQYF,TGTGCCAGCAGCCTCAGGGGGCTGGGCTCCTACGAGCAGTACTTC
NA,TRBD2,TRBJ2-3,TRBV11-2,CASSLGLAGGADTQYF,TGTGCCAGCAGCTTAGGGCTAGCGGGAGGCGCAGATACGCAGTATTTT
NA,NA,TRBJ2-1,TRBV7-2,CASSLVGGPNEQFF,TGTGCCAGCAGCTTAGTCGGAGGTCCCAATGAGCAGTTCTTC
few,NA,TRBJ2-2,TRBV2,CASRPTDSNTGELFF,TGTGCCAGCAGGCCGACAGATTCGAACACCGGGGAGCTGTTTTTT
few,NA,TRBJ1-2,TRBV11-3,CASSLETTGNGYTF,TGTGCCAGCAGCTTAGAGACGACGGGTAATGGCTACACCTTC
NA,NA,TRBJ2-7,TRBV28,CASSISYEQYF,TGTGCCAGCAGCATCTCCTACGAGCAGTACTTC
NA,TRBD1,TRBJ2-3,TRBV5-4,CASSLTGTGFDTQYF,TGTGCCAGCAGCTTGACTGGGACAGGGTTTGATACGCAGTATTTT
NA,NA,TRBJ1-6,TRBV2,CASRFFQGSSPLHF,TGTGCCAGCAGGTTTTTCCAGGGAAGTTCACCCCTCCACTTT
NA,TRBD1,TRBJ1-1,TRBV7-2,CASSLPTGGTEAFF,TGTGCCAGCAGCTTACCGACAGGGGGCACTGAAGCTTTCTTT
NA,NA,TRBJ2-5,TRBV6-1,CASLPMGRQETQYF,TGTGCCAGCCTTCCAATGGGGAGACAAGAGACCCAGTACTTC